The 12 T cell receptor beta chains reported below all come from one sample, sequenced in a study of T cells in women clearing cervical HPV infection. Generated by immunoSEQ multiplex PCR, the TCRdb table keeps only in-frame clones and is missing some. The ten top clones account for 5% to 5.5%, within a sample of tens of thousands of clones. Sequenced sample: blood buffy coat. These TCRs come from a woman between 18 and 69 years old with a cervical HPV16 infection that either progressed to CIN3+ or cleared (not recorded which).

Of note for this clone: The read halts 3 residues ahead of the CDR3 end, with the missing end drawn from the germline J gene. The chain has TRBV7-3 and TRBJ2-3; D is ambiguous. The CDR3 consists of 13 residues. Germline V CDR1 and CDR2: SGHTA, FQGTGA. The CDR3: CASSPSGLETQYF. Partial CDR3 DNA: TGTGCCAGCAGCCCCAGTGGGCTGGAGACG.

On this clone: The read gets to within 3 residues of the CDR3 end, and the germline J gene fills in the rest. The genes are TRBV30 and TRBJ1-2; D gene unclear. This CDR3 contains 14 residues. The germline V gene encodes CDR1 GTSNPN and CDR2 SVGIG (reference sequence). V was pared by 0 bases and J by 2 bases, with 10 bases between. The chain's CDR3 is CAWSVNSINYGYTF. The sequenced CDR3 bases are TGTGCCTGGAGTGTAAACAGCATCAACTATGGC.

In regard to this clone: The junction shows a germline mismatch at one end, possibly a read error. The CDR3 extends 3 residues past the end of the read, so its final part is completed from the germline J gene. The chain combines TRBV7-7 with TRBJ1-2; 7 positions agree with TRBD1. Germline V lookup: CDR1 SSHAT, CDR2 FNYEAQ (reference sequence). This CDR3 is built from 13 residues. The CDR3 is CASSLDRVTDYTF. CDR3 DNA, as far as it was read: TGTGCTAGCAGCTTAGACAGGGTTACTGAC.

About this clone itself: The read comes to an end 3 residues before the CDR3 does, leaving the germline J gene to fill in the end. This chain links TRBV29-1 with TRBJ1-2, with 9 bases that match TRBD1. Germline values: CDR1 SQVTM, CDR2 ANQGSEA. This CDR3 is built from 14 residues. With 7 bases clipped from V and 5 bases from J, the junction kept 11 bases outside the gene matches. The CDR3 bases that were read are TGCAGCGCCCGGGACAGGGTTTCAGATTATGGC. Translating gives CSARDRVSDYG. The entire CDR3 reads CSARDRVSDYGYTF.

On this clone itself: The read falls 3 residues short of the CDR3 end, and the missing part is taken from the germline J gene. This rearrangement joins TRBV6-1 to TRBJ2-5, with TRBD2 matching 12 bases. Germline loops: CDR1 MNHNS, CDR2 SASEGT. J gave up 2 bases and V 2 bases, and 0 bases lay outside the gene matches. The CDR3 is made up of 15 amino acids. CDR3: CASSELAGGQETQYF. Incomplete CDR3 DNA: TGTGCCAGCAGTGAACTAGCGGGGGGGCAAGAGACC.

Comment on this clone: At one boundary the junction diverges from the germline segment, which might be a read error. The DNA ends 3 residues before the CDR3 does, and the rest of the CDR3 is filled in from the germline J gene. The chain links TRBV10-1 to TRBJ1-2; TRBD1 might be the D (5 bases). The germline V gene has CDR1 WNHNN and CDR2 SYGVQD (reference sequence). This CDR3 comprises 11 residues. The DNA read from the CDR3 is TGCGCCAGCAATGAGGGGCCTGGC. Translating it yields CASNEGPG. The full CDR3 protein is CASNEGPGYTF.

Details on this clone: The read halts 3 residues ahead of the CDR3 end, with the missing end drawn from the germline J gene. J is TRBJ2-5 and V is TRBV29-1, with D maybe TRBD1 (6 bases). The CDR3 length is 12 residues. The V gene lost 7 bases and the J gene lost 3 bases, with 12 bases spanning the gap. Germline values: CDR1 SQVTM, CDR2 ANQGSEA. CDR3 residues: CSARGAEETQYF. The part of the CDR3 DNA that was read is TGCAGCGCCAGGGGCGCCGAAGAGACC. Supplemented by reference TRBV29-1 and TRBJ2-5, the full variable domain reads SAVISQKPSRDICQRGTSLTIQCQVDSQVTMMFWYRQQPGQSLTLIATANQGSEATYESGFVIDKFPISRPNLTFSTLTVSNMSPEDSSIYLCSARGAEETQYFGPGTRLLVL.

As regards this clone: The sequenced fragment ends 3 residues before the CDR3 boundary, so the rest is inferred from the germline J gene. The V gene is TRBV20-1, the J gene TRBJ2-1; the match to TRBD2 covers 11 bases. The CDR3 spans 17 residues. The V gene's germline CDR1 is DFQATT and CDR2 SNEGSKA (reference sequence). V dropped 0 bases and J dropped 8; count of bases not matched to a gene: 12. Partial CDR3 DNA: TGCAGTGCTAGAGATATCCCTACTAGCGGGGGACTCTATGAG. Protein: CSARDIPTSGGLYE. The CDR3 as a whole reads CSARDIPTSGGLYEQFF.

As concerns this clone: The sequence runs out 3 residues before the end of the CDR3; the remainder is reconstructed from the germline J gene. The chain uses TRBV18 and TRBJ2-2; 7 bases align to TRBD1. Germline loops: CDR1 KGHSH, CDR2 LQKENI. The CDR3 has 17 amino acids. Incomplete CDR3 DNA: TGTGCCAGCTCAGCCAACCCGACAGGGAATACTAATGAAAAG. Translated, it gives CASSANPTGNTNEK. The full CDR3 sequence reads CASSANPTGNTNEKLFF.

Regarding this clone: The read halts 3 residues ahead of the CDR3 end, with the missing end drawn from the germline J gene. This chain uses TRBV6-1 with TRBJ2-3; D is ambiguous. Germline loops: CDR1 MNHNS, CDR2 SASEGT. This CDR3 contains 13 residues. The sequenced part of the CDR3 DNA is TGTGCCAGCAGTGAAGGCGTTACGAAGACG. Residues: CASSEGVTKT. The whole CDR3 reads CASSEGVTKTQYF.

To note about this clone: The read falls 3 residues short of the CDR3 end, and the missing part is taken from the germline J gene. The chain recombines TRBV2 with TRBJ2-1; D ambiguous. Germline-derived CDR1 and CDR2 are SNHLY and FYNNEI. Trimming stripped 7 bases from V and 5 bases from J, with 6 bases between. This CDR3 comprises 11 residues. Partial CDR3 DNA: TGTGCCAGCATAATCGACAATGAG. Translated: CASIIDNE. The whole CDR3 sequence is CASIIDNEQFF.

To note about this clone: The read ends 3 residues before the CDR3 terminus; that terminus is restored from the germline J gene. The rearrangement joins TRBV7-9 to TRBJ2-1; 8 nucleotides align to TRBD2. V shed 4 bases, J shed 8 bases, and the junction held 10 bases outside the gene matches. This CDR3 comprises 15 residues. The germline gives CDR1 SEHNR, CDR2 FQNEAQ (reference sequence). CDR3 in amino acids: CASSSQRGPPDEQFF. CDR3 DNA (partial): TGTGCCAGCAGCTCCCAGCGGGGGCCCCCGGATGAG.